These 19 T cell receptor beta chains were all obtained from the same sample, sequenced in a study of shared clonotypes between healthy human individuals. CD45RO-negative CD8 cells positively selected for CCR7 made up the naive population, which excluded terminally differentiated effector memory CD45RA+ cells. Only in-frame clones appear in the TCRdb table, and some are missing; sequencing was by immunoSEQ multiplex PCR. The sample yields roughly 550,000 clones, roughly 95% seen once. Sequencing used naive CD8+ T cells sorted from blood. The origin of the receptors is a woman aged 25 to 39 in good health.

This clone was picked up a small number of times. CDR3 nucleotides: TGTGCCTGGAGTGCGGATAACACTGAAGCTTTCTTT. Its translation: CAWSADNTEAFF. The V gene is TRBV30, the J gene TRBJ1-1; no definite D call. V was clipped by 1 base and J by 2 bases, with 5 bases between them. Germline V gene sequence: CDR1 GTSNPN, CDR2 SVGIG (reference sequence). This CDR3 has 12 amino acids. The full variable domain, with the rest looked up from reference TRBV30 and TRBJ1-1, is SQTIHQWPATLVQPVGSPLSLECTVEGTSNPNLYWYRQAAGRGLQLLFYSVGIGQISSEVPQNLSASRPQDRQFILSSKKLLLSDSGFYLCAWSADNTEAFFGQGTRLTVV.

The J gene is TRBJ2-5, the V gene TRBV5-1; 7 bases line up with TRBD2. V gave up 2 bases and J gave up 2 bases; unmatched junction bases: 6. Germline CDR1 is SGHRS and CDR2 is YFSETQ. This CDR3 spans 15 amino acids. As DNA, the CDR3 is TGCGCCAGCAGCTTTGAGGGAGGGATACAAGAGACCCAGTACTTC. Translation gives CASSFEGGIQETQYF.

This rearrangement joins TRBV21-1 to TRBJ1-1. TRBV21-1 is annotated as a pseudogene. This CDR3 region has 12 residues. CDR3 sequence (DNA): TGTGCCAGCCCAAAGGGGCCGGGGGGGGCTTTCTTT. Translating it yields CASPKGPGGAFF.

The V and J genes are TRBV29-1 and TRBJ2-7, with 7 bases matching TRBD1. The length of the CDR3 is 14 residues. J was trimmed by 0 bases and V by 6 bases; bases with no gene match: 8. CDR1 and CDR2 from the germline V gene are SQVTM and ANQGSEA. The CDR3 nucleotides are TGCAGCGTCTTATCGGGACAGCCCTCCTACGAGCAGTACTTC. Translated, it gives CSVLSGQPSYEQYF.

The CDR3 coding sequence is TGTGCCAGCAGCCCAGTTCGGGGAACGGTTGGCAATGAGCAGTTCTTC. Its translation is CASSPVRGTVGNEQFF. The chain couples TRBV7-9 to TRBJ2-1; D is possibly TRBD2 (5 bases). From germline, CDR1 is SEHNR and CDR2 FQNEAQ (reference sequence). The CDR3 has 16 amino acids. Trimming shortened V by 5 bases and J by 6 bases, and 20 bases separated the two germline ends.

The V gene is TRBV7-9, the J gene TRBJ2-1, with a possible D match to TRBD2 (6 bases). This CDR3 region has 17 residues. The V gene lost 5 bases and the J gene lost 0 bases, with 17 bases spanning the gap. Germline assignment: CDR1 SEHNR and CDR2 FQNEAQ (reference sequence). The CDR3 reads CASSPFAGSASYNEQFF. The CDR3 nucleotides are TGTGCCAGCAGCCCCTTTGCGGGGAGCGCCTCCTACAATGAGCAGTTCTTC.

The genes are TRBV6-1 and TRBJ2-5, with D tentatively TRBD1 or TRBD2 (5 bases each). The V end was cut by 3 bases, the J end by 3 bases, with 17 bases between. Germline lookup yields CDR1 MNHNS and CDR2 SASEGT. This CDR3 region has 16 residues. CDR3 DNA: TGTGCCAGCAGTGATTTAATCGGGGCGGAGGAAGAGACCCAGTACTTC. Translated: CASSDLIGAEEETQYF.

Only one count was recorded for this clone. The chain uses TRBV5-1 and TRBJ1-2; D perhaps matches TRBD1 (5 bases). CDR3 size: 15 residues. V was shortened by 4 bases and J by 6 bases, with 19 bases between the two germline ends. CDR1 is SGHRS and CDR2 is YFSETQ in the germline V gene. Here the CDR3 reads CASSAGLGSVDGYTF. CDR3 sequence (DNA): TGCGCCAGCAGCGCGGGACTGGGTTCGGTGGATGGCTACACCTTC.

The gene calls are TRBV5-4 and TRBJ1-2, with D perhaps matching TRBD1 (6 bases). This CDR3 comprises 16 residues. The V end lost 1 base, the J end lost 0 bases, and 13 bases lay between the germline ends. The germline gives CDR1 SGHNT, CDR2 YYREEE (reference sequence). The CDR3 here is CASSLWGALANYGYTF. The CDR3 region has the DNA TGTGCCAGCAGCTTGTGGGGGGCCTTAGCTAACTATGGCTACACCTTC.

The gene calls are TRBV5-1 and TRBJ2-7; D unresolved. The CDR3 length is 14 residues. Germline values: CDR1 SGHRS, CDR2 YFSETQ. Trimming removed 0 bases from V and 2 bases from J, with 9 bases in between. Written as DNA, the CDR3 is TGCGCCAGCAGCTTGGAGACACCACCCTACGAGCAGTACTTC. Its protein is CASSLETPPYEQYF.

The chain is built from TRBV5-8 and TRBJ2-7, with D perhaps matching TRBD2 (6 bases). This CDR3 has 12 amino acids. The germline gives CDR1 SGHTS, CDR2 YDEGEE. V lost 7 bases to trimming and J lost 4 bases, with 12 bases between them. CDR3 nucleotide sequence: TGTGCCAGCCGCGGGGACCGGTACGAGCAGTACTTC. It translates to CASRGDRYEQYF.

V and J are TRBV6-1 and TRBJ1-4; D remains unclear. The V gene lost 6 bases and the J gene lost 10 bases, with 15 bases spanning the gap. Germline V gene sequence: CDR1 MNHNS, CDR2 SASEGT. The CDR3 has 13 amino acids. The CDR3, as DNA: TGTGCCAGCAGCCCCGCCGCGGGAGGAAAACTGTTTTTT. As protein: CASSPAAGGKLFF.

This clone occurred once. The chain carries TRBV4-1 and TRBJ1-2; TRBD1 matches at 7 bases. This CDR3 spans 15 amino acids. Trimming cost V 1 base and J 5 bases; bases outside gene matches: 7. Germline V gives CDR1 MGHRA, CDR2 YSYEKL. The CDR3 spells CASSQGGRGEYGYTF. CDR3 nucleotides: TGCGCCAGCAGCCAAGGGGGCAGGGGGGAATATGGCTACACCTTC.

This clone was detected only a few times. V is TRBV4-2 and J is TRBJ2-2, with D uncertain. Per the germline V gene, CDR1 is LGHNA and CDR2 is YNFKEQ. V lost 1 base and J lost 6, with 3 bases in between. The CDR3 consists of 12 residues. CDR3 sequence: CASSQASGELFF. The CDR3, as DNA: TGTGCCAGCAGCCAAGCCTCCGGGGAGCTGTTTTTT.

The chain uses TRBV7-9 and TRBJ1-1; 8 nucleotides match TRBD1. V shed 0 bases and J 3 bases; nucleotides not matched to a gene: 9. This CDR3 spans 17 amino acids. Germline CDR1 reads SEHNR; CDR2 reads FQNEAQ (reference sequence). The CDR3 DNA sequence: TGTGCCAGCAGCTTAGCGCCCACAGGGGGTTCCGACACTGAAGCTTTCTTT. Translating gives CASSLAPTGGSDTEAFF.

The genes are TRBV28 and TRBJ1-6; D gene uncertain. V gave up 7 bases and J gave up 5 bases, with 9 bases separating them. Per the germline V gene, CDR1 is MDHEN and CDR2 is SYDVKM. The CDR3 is 13 amino acids. CDR3 DNA: TGTGCCAGCAACACAGACCATAATTCACCCCTCCACTTT. Its translation: CASNTDHNSPLHF.

The gene calls are TRBV30 and TRBJ2-1; 9 bases are a match to TRBD2. The V gene's germline CDR1 is GTSNPN and CDR2 SVGIG (reference sequence). After removal of 3 bases from V and 2 bases from J, the junction contained 8 bases not matched to a gene. This CDR3 is built from 16 residues. The CDR3 protein is CAWRGLTSGTYNEQFF. The CDR3 bases are TGTGCCTGGAGGGGGTTGACTAGCGGTACCTACAATGAGCAGTTCTTC.

This rearrangement joins TRBV27 to TRBJ1-2; perhaps TRBD1 as D (6 bases). This CDR3 has 14 residues. V dropped 6 bases and J dropped 3 bases, with 14 bases sitting between them. Per the germline V gene, CDR1 is MNHEY and CDR2 is SMNVEV (reference sequence). The CDR3 region has the DNA TGTGCCAGCAGAAACCCGGGGACACACTATGGCTACACCTTC. This sequence encodes CASRNPGTHYGYTF.

The J gene is TRBJ1-1, the V gene TRBV19, with TRBD1 as a possible D gene (5 bases). Germline values: CDR1 LNHDA, CDR2 SQIVND (reference sequence). CDR3 length: 14 residues. V shed 1 base and J shed 2 bases, with 8 bases lying between them. The CDR3 protein is CASSIGGHNTEAFF. CDR3 nucleotide sequence: TGTGCCAGTAGTATAGGTGGACACAACACTGAAGCTTTCTTT.